This TCR beta chain was identified in a study of T-cell reconstitution after alpha-beta-depleted transplantation in children listed by TCRdb under 2016. Context from the whole study: T-cell immune reconstitution after TCRalphabeta/CD19-depleted allogeneic hematopoietic cell transplantation in children was quantitatively tracked in the study by means of TCR repertoire profiling.

This clonotype was found a few times. Its antigen is not yet known. Base qualities are not provided; no much larger clone lies one nucleotide away. Taken with the paper, the label for treatment or condition translates to: allogeneic hematopoietic cell transplantation with graft depleted of TCRalphabeta T cells and CD19 B cells. Transplant recipients were children who received TCRalphabeta/CD19-depleted allogeneic hematopoietic cell grafts. The germline V gene specifies MNHNS as CDR1 and SASEGT as CDR2. Germline trimming: 6 bases from V, 7 bases from J; junction bases outside gene matches: 7. The CDR3 contains 13 residues, cysteine and phenylalanine counted. Only the CDR3 region is kept as DNA, spanning 39 bases read in frame from base 1. Libraries came from PCR. Sequencing was performed on an Illumina HiSeq 2500. To normalize quantification of the TCRbeta repertoire, the TCR libraries were built with molecular barcoding that relied on unique molecular identifiers. TCRdb redid the processing of the public reads, applying fastp at Q25 and MiXCR, and retained in-frame beta chains. Identical CDR3 proteins give one entry, which carries the most common genes and DNA. This sample comprises about 980,000 distinct CDR3 sequences, around 30% of them detected only once. The ten largest clonotypes hold 28% of the sample.

Study-level results and caveats: The apparently early recovery of alphabetaT-cell counts about two months after transplant reportedly depended on only several hundred rapidly expanded clones that came from non-depleted graft cells. Over subsequent months, a decline in hyperexpanded clone frequencies was noted, and after one year, T-cell counts and TCRbeta diversity were mostly ascribed to newly produced T cells. In some patients, the high TCRbeta diversity seen at day 60 was put down to recipient T cells and intrathymic progenitors that had survived conditioning.

The chain joins TRBV6-1 to TRBJ1-2; 8 bases in the junction line up with TRBD1. This clonotype originated in a boy in the first two years of life who had a stem cell transplant for SCID, so the T cells may come from the graft donor. This specimen was PBMCs, mostly from graft donor cells, taken 360 days after TCRalphabeta/CD19-depleted stem cell transplant. The nucleotides are TGTGCCAGCAGAGTCAGGGGGCGTGGTGGCTACACCTTC. Its translation reads: CASRVRGRGGYTF.